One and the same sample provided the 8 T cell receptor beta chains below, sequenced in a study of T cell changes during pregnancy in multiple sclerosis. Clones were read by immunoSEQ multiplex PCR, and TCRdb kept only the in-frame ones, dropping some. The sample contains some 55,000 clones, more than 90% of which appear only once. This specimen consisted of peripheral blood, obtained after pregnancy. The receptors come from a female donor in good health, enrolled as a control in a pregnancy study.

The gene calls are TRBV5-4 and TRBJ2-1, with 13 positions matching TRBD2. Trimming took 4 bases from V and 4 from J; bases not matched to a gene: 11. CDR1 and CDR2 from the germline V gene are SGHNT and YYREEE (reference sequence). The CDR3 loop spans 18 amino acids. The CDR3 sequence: CASSPVHLLAGGYNEQFF. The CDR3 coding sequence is TGTGCCAGCAGCCCCGTCCATTTACTAGCGGGGGGGTACAATGAGCAGTTCTTC. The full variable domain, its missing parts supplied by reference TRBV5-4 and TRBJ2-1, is ETGVTQSPTHLIKTRGQQVTLRCSSQSGHNTVSWYQQALGQGPQFIFQYYREEENGRGNFPPRFSGLQFPNYSSELNVNALELDDSALYLCASSPVHLLAGGYNEQFFGPGTRLTVL.

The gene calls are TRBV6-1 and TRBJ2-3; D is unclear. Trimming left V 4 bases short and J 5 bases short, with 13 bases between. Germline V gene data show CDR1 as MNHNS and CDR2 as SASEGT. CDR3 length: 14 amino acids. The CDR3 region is CASSVSVRVDTQYF. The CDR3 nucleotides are TGTGCCAGCAGTGTATCCGTTCGGGTAGATACGCAGTATTTT.

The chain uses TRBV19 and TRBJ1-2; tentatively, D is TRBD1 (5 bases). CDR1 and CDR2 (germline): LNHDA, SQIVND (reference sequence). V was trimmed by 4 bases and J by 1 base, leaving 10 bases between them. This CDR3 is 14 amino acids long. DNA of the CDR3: TGTGCCAGTAGTACACTTGACAGTAACTATGGCTACACCTTC. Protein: CASSTLDSNYGYTF.

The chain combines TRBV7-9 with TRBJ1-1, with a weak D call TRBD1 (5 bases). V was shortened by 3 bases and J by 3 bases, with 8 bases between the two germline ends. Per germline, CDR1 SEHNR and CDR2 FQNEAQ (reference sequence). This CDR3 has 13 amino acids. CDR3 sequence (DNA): TGTGCCAGCAGCTTGGACATGTACACTGAAGCTTTCTTT. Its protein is CASSLDMYTEAFF.

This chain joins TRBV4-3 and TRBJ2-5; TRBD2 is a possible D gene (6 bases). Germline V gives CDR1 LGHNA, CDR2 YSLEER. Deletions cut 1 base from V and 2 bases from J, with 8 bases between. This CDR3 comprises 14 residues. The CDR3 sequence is CASSQGTTQETQYF. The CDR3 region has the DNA TGCGCCAGCAGCCAAGGGACTACTCAAGAGACCCAGTACTTC.

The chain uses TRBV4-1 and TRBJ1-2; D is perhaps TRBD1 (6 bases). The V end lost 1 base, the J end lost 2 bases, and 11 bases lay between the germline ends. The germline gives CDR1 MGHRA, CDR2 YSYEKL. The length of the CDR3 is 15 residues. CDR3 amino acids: CASSQADSVNYGYTF. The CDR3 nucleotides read TGCGCCAGCAGCCAAGCGGACAGCGTGAACTATGGCTACACCTTC.

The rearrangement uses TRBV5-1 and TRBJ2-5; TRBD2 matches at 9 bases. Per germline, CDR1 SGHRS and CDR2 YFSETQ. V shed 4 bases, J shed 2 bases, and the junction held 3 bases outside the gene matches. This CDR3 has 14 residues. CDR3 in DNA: TGCGCCAGCAGCCCCGCGGGGGGGCAAGAGACCCAGTACTTC. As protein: CASSPAGGQETQYF.

The CDR3 spells CASSQGTGRGYTF. CDR3 nucleotides: TGTGCCAGCAGCCAAGGGACAGGGCGAGGCTACACCTTC. The rearrangement uses TRBV7-2 and TRBJ1-2; TRBD1 agrees at 9 bases. V gave up 5 bases and J gave up 8 bases; unmatched junction bases: 6. Looked up from germline, CDR1 is SGHTA and CDR2 is FQGNSA. CDR3 length: 13 amino acids.